The source of this T cell receptor beta chain is a study of cytomegalovirus exposure and HLA in healthy donors. About this clone: Its antigen remains unknown.

The PCR had 60 Vbeta and 13 Jbeta primers. Sequenced by immunoSEQ multiplex PCR; TCRdb stores in-frame clones only, minus some. The sample records roughly 98,000 clones, approximately 78% being singletons. After removal of 0 bases from V and 4 bases from J, the junction contained 3 bases not matched to a gene. The CDR3 is 15 amino acids. The V gene's germline CDR1 is SNHLY and CDR2 FYNNEI. Whole-study findings and limits: Earlier analysis looked at TCR beta V segments, and most were productive about 90% or about 30% of the time. The majority of CMV-associated TCR beta chains were reported as apparently HLA-restricted in a later analysis.

The chain combines TRBV2 with TRBJ2-1; 7 nucleotides line up with TRBD2. Sequencing was done on a sample of PBMCs. This receptor was identified in a man aged 35 to 55 in good health and CMV-seronegative. CDR3 loop: CASSEAPSGYNEQFF. The CDR3 region has the DNA TGTGCCAGCAGTGAAGCCCCTAGCGGATACAATGAGCAGTTCTTC.